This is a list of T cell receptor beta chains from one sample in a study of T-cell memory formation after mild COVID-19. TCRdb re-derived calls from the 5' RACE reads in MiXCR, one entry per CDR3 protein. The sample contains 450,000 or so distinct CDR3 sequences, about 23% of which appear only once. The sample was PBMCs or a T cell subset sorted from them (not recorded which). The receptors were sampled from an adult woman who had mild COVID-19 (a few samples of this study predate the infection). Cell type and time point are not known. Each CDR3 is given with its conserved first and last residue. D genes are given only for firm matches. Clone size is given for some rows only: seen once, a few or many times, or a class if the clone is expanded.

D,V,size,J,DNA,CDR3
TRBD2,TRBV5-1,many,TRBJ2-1,TGCGCCAGCAGCCCCTTGAAGGCGGGGGGCCGTAATGAGCAGTTCTTC,CASSPLKAGGRNEQFF
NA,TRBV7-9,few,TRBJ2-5,TGTGCCAGCAGCCGTCTGGGGTCCGGCGAGACCCAGTACTTC,CASSRLGSGETQYF
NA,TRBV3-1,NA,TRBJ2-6,TGTGCCAGCAGCTCCCTCGTGGGGGTGGAATTCCTGACTTTC,CASSSLVGVEFLTF
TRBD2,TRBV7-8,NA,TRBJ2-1,TGTGCCAGCAGCTTAGCCTTGCTAGCGGGAACCAATGAGCAGTTCTTC,CASSLALLAGTNEQFF
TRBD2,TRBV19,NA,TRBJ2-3,TGTGCCAGACCAACTAGCGGGATCACAGATACGCAGTATTTT,CARPTSGITDTQYF
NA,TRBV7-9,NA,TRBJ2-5,TGTGCCAGCAGCCCGAAAGGAGGTCCGCAAGAGACCCAGTACTTC,CASSPKGGPQETQYF
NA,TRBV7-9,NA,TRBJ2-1,TGTGCCAGCAGCTTAGGAGTTAATGGACAGTCATACAATGAGCAGTTCTTC,CASSLGVNGQSYNEQFF
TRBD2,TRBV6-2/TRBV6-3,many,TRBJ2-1,TGTGCCAGCAGTGATCCGGGAGGCGCCTCCTACAATGAGCAGTTCTTC,CASSDPGGASYNEQFF
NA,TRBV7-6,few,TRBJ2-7,TGTGCCAGCAGCTTAGGTCCGGGAATTGCCTACGAGCAGTACTTC,CASSLGPGIAYEQYF
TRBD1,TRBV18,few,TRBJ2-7,TGTGCCAGCTCAGCACAGGGGTCCCTTAACGAGCAGTACTTC,CASSAQGSLNEQYF
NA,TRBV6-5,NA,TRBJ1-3,TGTGCCAGCAGTCCCCTGGGATATTCTGGAAACACCATATATTTT,CASSPLGYSGNTIYF
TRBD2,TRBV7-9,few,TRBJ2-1,TGTGCCAGCAGCGGTTTGCGGGGGAGATACAATGAGCAGTTCTTC,CASSGLRGRYNEQFF
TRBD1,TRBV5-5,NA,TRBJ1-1,TGTGCCAGCAGACGACAGGGGGCGAGGACTGAAGCTTTCTTT,CASRRQGARTEAFF
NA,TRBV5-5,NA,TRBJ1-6,TGTGCCAGCAGCTTGGTGTGGGATAATTCACCCCTCCACTTT,CASSLVWDNSPLHF
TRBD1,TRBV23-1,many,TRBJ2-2,TGCGCCAGCAGTCTACGGACAGGGACGGGGACCGGGGAGCTGTTTTTT,CASSLRTGTGTGELFF
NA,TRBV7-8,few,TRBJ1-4,TGTGCCAGCAGCTTTCGGGGCCCAACGACTAATGAAAAACTGTTTTTT,CASSFRGPTTNEKLFF
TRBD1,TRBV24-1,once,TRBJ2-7,TGTGCCACTTCGGACAGGCTAGGGGAGCAGTACTTC,CATSDRLGEQYF
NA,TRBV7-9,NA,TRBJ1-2,TGTGCCAGCAGCTTCCCAGGGGATGGTGGCTACACCTTC,CASSFPGDGGYTF
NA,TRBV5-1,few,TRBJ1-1,TGCGCCAGCAGCCCACGACCAGGCCAGGCCCTACAACCGGGCACTGAAGCTTTCTTT,CASSPRPGQALQPGTEAFF
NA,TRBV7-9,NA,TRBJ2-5,TGTGCCAGCAGCTTAGCGTGGAAGACAGGGATTCGGGAGGAAGAGACCCAGTACTTC,CASSLAWKTGIREEETQYF
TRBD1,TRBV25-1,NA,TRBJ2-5,TGTGCCAGCAGTGAATCTCCAGGGGGCGCAGAGACCCAGTACTTC,CASSESPGGAETQYF
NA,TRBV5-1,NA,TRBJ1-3,TGCGCCAGCAGCTTGGGAGGAGGAAACACCATATATTTT,CASSLGGGNTIYF
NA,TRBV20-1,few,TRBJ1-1,TGCAGTGCTAGAGATCTAGGTAACGGTGCGGGGGCCCCTGAAGCTTTCTTT,CSARDLGNGAGAPEAFF
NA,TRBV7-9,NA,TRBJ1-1,TGTGCCAGCAGCGTTAGCGCGGGGAGATACACCGGGGACACTGAAGCTTTCTTT,CASSVSAGRYTGDTEAFF
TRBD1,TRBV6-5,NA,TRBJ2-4,TGTGCCAGCAGTGAAAACAGGGGTGGCAAAAACATTCAGTACTTC,CASSENRGGKNIQYF
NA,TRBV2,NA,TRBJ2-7,TGTGCCAGCAGTGAAGGGGTAGCGGACTCCTACGAGCAGTACTTC,CASSEGVADSYEQYF
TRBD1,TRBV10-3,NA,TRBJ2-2,TGTGCCATCACCCCGGGACAGGAGAACACCGGGGAGCTGTTTTTT,CAITPGQENTGELFF
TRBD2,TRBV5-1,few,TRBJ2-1,TGCGCCAGCAGCTTTTATTGGGAGGGGTACAATGAGCAGTTCTTC,CASSFYWEGYNEQFF
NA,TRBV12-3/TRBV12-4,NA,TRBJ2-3,TGTGCCAGCAGTCCACTCCCGGATACGACAGATACGCAGTATTTT,CASSPLPDTTDTQYF
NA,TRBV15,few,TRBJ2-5,TGTGCCACCAGCAGCTACCAGGGGAGGACAGAGACCCAGTACTTC,CATSSYQGRTETQYF
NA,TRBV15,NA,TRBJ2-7,TGTGCCACCAGCAGAGATGGGGGGCTAGCCTACGAGCAGTACTTC,CATSRDGGLAYEQYF
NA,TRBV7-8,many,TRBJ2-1,TGTGCCAGCAGCTACGGGCCTTACAATGAGCAGTTCTTC,CASSYGPYNEQFF
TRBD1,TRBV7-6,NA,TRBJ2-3,TGTGCCAGCAGCTTAGAGACAGGGTTGTTCACCGATACGCAGTATTTT,CASSLETGLFTDTQYF
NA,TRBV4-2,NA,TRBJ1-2,TGTGCCAGCAGCCACCGAGGGGCGGGGATTAACTATGGCTACACCTTC,CASSHRGAGINYGYTF
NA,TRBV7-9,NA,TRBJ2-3,TGTGCCAGCAGGCACCTACTACCGGACACAGATACGCAGTATTTT,CASRHLLPDTDTQYF
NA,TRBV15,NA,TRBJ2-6,TGTGCCACCAGCAGAGATCAAACCGGGGCCAACGTCCTGACTTTC,CATSRDQTGANVLTF
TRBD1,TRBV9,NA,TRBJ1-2,TGTGCCAGCAGCGTATTGACAGGGGGAAGTGGCTACACCTTC,CASSVLTGGSGYTF
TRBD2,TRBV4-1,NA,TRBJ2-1,TGCGCCAGCAGCCCCGCCCGAGGCGGGAGAGACAATGAGCAGTTCTTC,CASSPARGGRDNEQFF
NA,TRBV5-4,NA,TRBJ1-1,TGTGCCAGCAGCTTGGGGGGTCCGGGACGGGTGAACACTGAAGCTTTCTTT,CASSLGGPGRVNTEAFF
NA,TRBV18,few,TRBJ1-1,TGTGCCAGCTCACAGGACCCGAACACTGAAGCTTTCTTT,CASSQDPNTEAFF
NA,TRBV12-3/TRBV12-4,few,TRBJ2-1,TGTGCCAGCAGTTCGGGCCAGCAGTTCTTC,CASSSGQQFF
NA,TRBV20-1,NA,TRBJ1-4,TGCAGTGCTAGACCTCAGGGAGCTAATGAAAAACTGTTTTTT,CSARPQGANEKLFF
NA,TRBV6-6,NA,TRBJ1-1,TGTGCCAGCAGTTACGCGGCCACTGAGGGGACTGAAGCTTTCTTT,CASSYAATEGTEAFF
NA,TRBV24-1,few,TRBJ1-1,TGTGCCACCAGTGATCTGACCCGGGAGTACACTGAAGCTTTCTTT,CATSDLTREYTEAFF
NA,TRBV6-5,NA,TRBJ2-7,TGTGCCAGCAGTCTCTTCATCTGGTACTTC,CASSLFIWYF
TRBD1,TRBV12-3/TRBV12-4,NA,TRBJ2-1,TGTGCCAGCAGTCCAACAGGGGTCAATGAGCAGTTCTTC,CASSPTGVNEQFF
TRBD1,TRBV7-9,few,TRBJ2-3,TGTGCCAGCAGCTTAGCGAACGGACAGGGGAGGACAGATACGCAGTATTTT,CASSLANGQGRTDTQYF
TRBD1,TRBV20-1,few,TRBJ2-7,TGCAGTGCTACCGGGACAGGGGAGTTTCTCGAGCAGTACTTC,CSATGTGEFLEQYF
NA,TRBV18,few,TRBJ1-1,TGTGCCAGCTCACCTGACGCAGGGTTGAACACTGAAGCTTTCTTT,CASSPDAGLNTEAFF
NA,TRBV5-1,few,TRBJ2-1,TGCGCCAGCAGCCCCGGACAGAGGACTTACAATGAGCAGTTCTTC,CASSPGQRTYNEQFF
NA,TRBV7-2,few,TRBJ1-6,TGTGCCAGCAGCCCCCTCGCAAGGACCGTGTATAATTCACCCCTCCACTTT,CASSPLARTVYNSPLHF
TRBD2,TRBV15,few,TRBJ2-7,TGTGCCACCAGCAGATCCCTCCAGCGGGGGGCTAGGAACGAGCAGTACTTC,CATSRSLQRGARNEQYF